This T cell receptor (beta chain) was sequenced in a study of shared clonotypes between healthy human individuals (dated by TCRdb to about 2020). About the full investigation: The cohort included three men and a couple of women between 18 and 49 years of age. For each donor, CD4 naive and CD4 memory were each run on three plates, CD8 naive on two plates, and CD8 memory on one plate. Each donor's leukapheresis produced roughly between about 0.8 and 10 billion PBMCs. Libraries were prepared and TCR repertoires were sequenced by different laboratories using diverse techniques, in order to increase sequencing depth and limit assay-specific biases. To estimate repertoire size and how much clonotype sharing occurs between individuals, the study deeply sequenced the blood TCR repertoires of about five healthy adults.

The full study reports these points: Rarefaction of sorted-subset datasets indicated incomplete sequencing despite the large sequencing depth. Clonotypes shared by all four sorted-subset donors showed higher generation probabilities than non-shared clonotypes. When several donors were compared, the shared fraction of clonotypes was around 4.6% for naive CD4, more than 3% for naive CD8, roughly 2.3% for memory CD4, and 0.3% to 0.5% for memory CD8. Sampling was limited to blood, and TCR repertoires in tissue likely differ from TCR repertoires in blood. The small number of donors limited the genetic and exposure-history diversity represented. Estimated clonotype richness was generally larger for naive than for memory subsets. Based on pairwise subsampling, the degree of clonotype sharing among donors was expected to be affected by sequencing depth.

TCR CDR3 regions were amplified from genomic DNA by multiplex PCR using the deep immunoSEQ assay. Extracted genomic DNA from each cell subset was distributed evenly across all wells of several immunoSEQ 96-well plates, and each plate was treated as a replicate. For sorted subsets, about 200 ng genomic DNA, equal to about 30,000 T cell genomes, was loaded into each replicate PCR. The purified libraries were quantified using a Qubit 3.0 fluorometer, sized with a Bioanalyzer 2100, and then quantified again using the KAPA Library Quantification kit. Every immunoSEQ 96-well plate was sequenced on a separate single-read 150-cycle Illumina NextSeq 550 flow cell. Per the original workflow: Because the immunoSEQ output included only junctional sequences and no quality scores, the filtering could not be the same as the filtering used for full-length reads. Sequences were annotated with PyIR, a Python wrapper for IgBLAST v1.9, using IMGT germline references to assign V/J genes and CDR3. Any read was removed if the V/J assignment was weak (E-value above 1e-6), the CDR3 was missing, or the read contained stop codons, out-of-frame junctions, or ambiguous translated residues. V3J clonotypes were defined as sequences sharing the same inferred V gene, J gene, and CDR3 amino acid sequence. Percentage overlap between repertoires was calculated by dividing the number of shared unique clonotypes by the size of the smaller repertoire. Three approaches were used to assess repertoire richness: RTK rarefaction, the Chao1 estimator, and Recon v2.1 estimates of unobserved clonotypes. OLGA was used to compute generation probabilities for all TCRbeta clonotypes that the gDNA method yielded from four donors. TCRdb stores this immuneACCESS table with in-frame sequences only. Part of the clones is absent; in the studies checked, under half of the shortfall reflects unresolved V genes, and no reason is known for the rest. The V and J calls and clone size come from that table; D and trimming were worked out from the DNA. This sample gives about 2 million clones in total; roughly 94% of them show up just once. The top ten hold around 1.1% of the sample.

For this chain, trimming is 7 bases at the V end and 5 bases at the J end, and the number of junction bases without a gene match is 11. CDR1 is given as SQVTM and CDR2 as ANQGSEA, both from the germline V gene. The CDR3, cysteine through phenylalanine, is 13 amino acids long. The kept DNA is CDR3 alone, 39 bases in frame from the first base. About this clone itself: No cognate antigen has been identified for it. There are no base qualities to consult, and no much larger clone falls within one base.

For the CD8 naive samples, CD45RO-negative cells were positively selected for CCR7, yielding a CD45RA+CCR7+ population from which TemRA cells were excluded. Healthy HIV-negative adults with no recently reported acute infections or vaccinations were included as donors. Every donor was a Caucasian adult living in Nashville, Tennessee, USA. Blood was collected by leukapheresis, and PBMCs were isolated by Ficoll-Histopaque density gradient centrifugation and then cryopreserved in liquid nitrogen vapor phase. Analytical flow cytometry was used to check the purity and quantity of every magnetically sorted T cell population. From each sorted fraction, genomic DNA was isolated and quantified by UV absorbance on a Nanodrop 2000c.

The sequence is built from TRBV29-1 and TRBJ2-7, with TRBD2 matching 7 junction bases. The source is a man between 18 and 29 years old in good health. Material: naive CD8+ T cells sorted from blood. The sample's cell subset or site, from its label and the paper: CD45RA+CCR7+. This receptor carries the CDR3 CSGRGGENDEQYF. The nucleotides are TGCAGCGGGAGGGGAGGGGAAAATGACGAGCAGTACTTC.